This T cell receptor beta chain was recovered during a study of PD-1 blockade in classical Hodgkin lymphoma. Libraries were prepared by immunoSEQ multiplex PCR; TCRdb keeps only in-frame clonotypes and omits some of them. The sample lists about 18,000 clones; roughly 89% were seen once. Turning to this clone: What it binds is unknown.

Study-wide results and limits: Newly diagnosed patients reportedly had lower baseline TCR diversity than healthy donors. Excluded were patients who started nivolumab under 1 year after ASCT, a group that had lower diversity. Lower baseline TCR diversity marked trial partial responders and progressors.

Every one of the patients relapsed after autologous stem cell transplantation (brentuximab vedotin exposure was variable). Germline assignment: CDR1 SGHNT and CDR2 YYREEE (reference sequence). With 4 bases clipped from V and 0 bases from J, the junction kept 6 bases outside the gene matches. The CDR3 has 15 residues. The sequence was obtained from a human donor with classical Hodgkin lymphoma. The sequencing used peripheral blood mononuclear cells (PBMCs), collected before the second cycle of nivolumab. The rearrangement joins TRBV5-4 to TRBJ1-2, with TRBD1 identical over 7 bases. The DNA of the CDR3 is TGTGCCAGCAGCCCCTACAGGGGAGCTAACTATGGCTACACCTTC. Amino acids: CASSPYRGANYGYTF.